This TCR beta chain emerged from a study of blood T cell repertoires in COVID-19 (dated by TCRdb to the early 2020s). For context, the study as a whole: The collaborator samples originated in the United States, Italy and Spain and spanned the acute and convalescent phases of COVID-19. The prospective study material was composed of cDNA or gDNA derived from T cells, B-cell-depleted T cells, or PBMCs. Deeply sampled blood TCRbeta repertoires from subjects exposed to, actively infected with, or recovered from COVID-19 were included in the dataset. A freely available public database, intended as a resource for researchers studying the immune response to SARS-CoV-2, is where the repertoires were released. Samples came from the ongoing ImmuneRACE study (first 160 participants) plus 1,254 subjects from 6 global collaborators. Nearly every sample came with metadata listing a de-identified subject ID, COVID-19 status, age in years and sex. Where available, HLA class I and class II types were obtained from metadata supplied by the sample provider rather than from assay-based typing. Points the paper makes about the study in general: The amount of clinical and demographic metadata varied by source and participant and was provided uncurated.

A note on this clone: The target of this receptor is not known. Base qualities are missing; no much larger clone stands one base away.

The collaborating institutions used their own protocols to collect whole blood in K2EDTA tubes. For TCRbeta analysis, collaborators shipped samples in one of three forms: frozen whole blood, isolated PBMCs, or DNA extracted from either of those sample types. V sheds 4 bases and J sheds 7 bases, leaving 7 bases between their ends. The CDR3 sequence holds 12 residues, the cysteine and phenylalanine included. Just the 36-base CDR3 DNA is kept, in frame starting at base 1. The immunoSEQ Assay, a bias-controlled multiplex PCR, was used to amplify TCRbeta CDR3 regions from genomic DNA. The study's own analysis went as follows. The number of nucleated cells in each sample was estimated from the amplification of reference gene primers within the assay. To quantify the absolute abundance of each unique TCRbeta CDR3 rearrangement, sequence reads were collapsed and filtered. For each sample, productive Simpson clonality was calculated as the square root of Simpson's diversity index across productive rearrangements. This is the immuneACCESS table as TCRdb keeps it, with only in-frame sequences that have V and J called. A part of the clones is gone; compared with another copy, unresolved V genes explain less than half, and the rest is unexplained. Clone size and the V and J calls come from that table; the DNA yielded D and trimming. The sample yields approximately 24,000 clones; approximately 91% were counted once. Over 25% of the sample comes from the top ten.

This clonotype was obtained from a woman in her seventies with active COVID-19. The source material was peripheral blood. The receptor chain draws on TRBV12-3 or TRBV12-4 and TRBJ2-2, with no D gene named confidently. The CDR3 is CASSWALGELFF. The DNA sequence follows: TGTGCCAGCAGTTGGGCCCTCGGGGAGCTGTTTTTT.